The source of this T cell receptor beta chain is a study of T cells after posttransplantation cyclophosphamide (dated by TCRdb to 2016 to 2017). As for the study more broadly: Using TRB sequencing, the study followed how the T cell repertoire rebuilt after myeloablative bone marrow transplantation with posttransplantation cyclophosphamide given as GVHD prophylaxis. Samples from around 40 PTCy-treated patients and 16 related bone marrow donors of those patients were subjected to antigen receptor sequencing. TRB sequencing was performed on blood from all 35 or so PTCy patients with 1-year posttransplant specimens. In 3 patients, TRB sequencing was also performed on up to about 3 more blood samples taken 2 to 5.2 years after transplant, and in 4 patients, pretransplant blood was also TRB-sequenced. Because TRA and TRB clonality were tightly correlated in 9 samples, subsequent TCR analyses were focused on TRB only. Public TRB sequences were compared against a database of over 3,500 sequences linked to responses to pathogens, tumor antigens, self-antigens and alloantigens. The investigation overall reported the following: Across the 35 to 45 patients, TRB clonality was highly associated with recipient CMV seropositivity and CMV reactivation, and diversity with PTCy was similar to that in the CNI/methotrexate controls. The TRB repertoires of T cells infiltrating skin or the GI tract showed only limited overlap with the TRB repertoires found in blood. At 1-2 months, donor-recipient similarity was low but rose over the first year, and the later blood repertoires were often dominated by donor CD8+ memory clones.

As encoded in the germline V gene (reference sequence), CDR1 is SEHNR while CDR2 is FQNEAQ. Trimming takes 0 bases from V and 6 bases from J, and the germline ends sit 14 bases apart. Spanning cysteine to phenylalanine, the CDR3 consists of 15 amino acids. Only the CDR3 portion is preserved as DNA: 45 bases, with reading frame beginning at the first base. On the day of marrow donation, related bone marrow donors gave peripheral blood samples. Peripheral blood and bone marrow mononuclear cells were isolated by Ficoll-Hypaque density centrifugation and cryopreserved. TRB sequencing used genomic DNA with the immunoSEQ assay at survey resolution or the hsTCRB kit. In the authors' own workflow: Initial read processing used immunoSEQ software, and repertoire analyses used the LymphoSeq R package. Clonality was computed as 1 minus normalized Shannon entropy, and a Gini coefficient was also calculated for each TRB dataset. Phenotypes of unsorted samples were inferred by mapping TRB sequences from sorted subsets of the recipient or donor onto the same recipient's unsorted samples. In TCRdb, the immuneACCESS table is reduced to in-frame sequences with V and J assigned. These tables do not hold every clone; where another copy was compared, an unresolved V gene accounts for under half, and the others remain unexplained. V, J and clone size reflect that table, while D and trimming were determined from the DNA. This sample has roughly 35,000 clones in the table, none counted a single time. The ten largest clones capture roughly 1.1% of the sample.

This clone was counted at least ten times. Its antigen target is currently unknown. Base qualities were left out, and no much larger clone turns up one base away. The chain links TRBV7-9 with TRBJ1-2; D gene: possibly TRBD1, on 5 matching bases. The TCR sequence derives from a girl under 18 in good health, CMV-negative, and a related stem cell transplant donor. The material sequenced was PBMCs. The CDR3 region has the sequence CASSLAGGRWDGYTF. The DNA is as follows: TGTGCCAGCAGCTTAGCGGGGGGACGCTGGGATGGCTACACCTTC. With all but the CDR3 taken from the reference TRBV7-9 and TRBJ1-2 genes, the full variable domain is: DTGVSQNPRHKITKRGQNVTFRCDPISEHNRLYWYRQTLGQGPEFLTYFQNEAQLEKSRLLSDRFSAERPKGSFSTLEIQRTEQGDSAMYLCASSLAGGRWDGYTFGSGTRLTVV.